These 32 T cell receptor beta chains originate from one sample sequenced in a study of blood T cell repertoires in COVID-19. Clones were read by immunoSEQ multiplex PCR, and TCRdb kept only the in-frame ones, dropping some. The table shows about 210,000 clones, with almost 90% occurring only once. Source material: peripheral blood. The receptors were gathered from a man younger than 30 with active or convalescent COVID-19.

V and J are TRBV3-1 (or the pseudogene TRBV3-2) and TRBJ1-5, with D perhaps TRBD1 (5 bases). Trimming took off 1 base at V and 8 bases at J, with 18 bases between the two ends. The CDR3 runs 16 residues. Germline-derived CDR1 and CDR2 are LGHDT and YNNKEL (reference sequence). The CDR3 nucleotides are TGTGCCAGCAGCCAAGGCCTACAGGCAGGAGTTAAGCCCCAGCATTTT. This codes for CASSQGLQAGVKPQHF.

The genes are TRBV7-9 and TRBJ2-1, with D possibly TRBD1 on 7 matching bases. With 3 bases removed from V and 4 bases from J, the gap between germline ends came to 16 bases. Germline V CDR1 and CDR2: SEHNR, FQNEAQ (reference sequence). The length of the CDR3 is 16 residues. The CDR3 nucleotides read TGTGCCAGCAGCTTTAGTGGCGGGACAGCTTACAATGAGCAGTTCTTC. It yields the protein CASSFSGGTAYNEQFF.

The chain employs TRBV10-2 and TRBJ1-5; D gene ambiguous. Germline lookup yields CDR1 WSHSY and CDR2 SAAADI. V was trimmed by 0 bases and J by 0 bases, leaving 9 bases between them. The CDR3 consists of 16 residues. CDR3 coding DNA: TGCGCCAGCAGTGAGTCTCCGGGGAATAGCAATCAGCCCCAGCATTTT. It translates to CASSESPGNSNQPQHF.

Only one count was recorded for this clone. The chain has TRBV5-4 and TRBJ1-3; D is uncertain. The germline gives CDR1 SGHNT, CDR2 YYREEE (reference sequence). The CDR3 has 15 amino acids. Trimming took 2 bases from V and 0 from J, leaving 9 bases between them. This CDR3 reads CASSLQPSSGNTIYF. CDR3 nucleotide sequence: TGTGCCAGCAGCTTACAGCCGAGCTCTGGAAACACCATATATTTT.

As concerns this clone: One end of the junction fails to match germline, which may point to a read error. This chain uses TRBV13 with TRBJ1-2; 7 positions match TRBD1. The CDR3 spans 14 residues. Germline CDR1 and CDR2: PRHDT and FYEKMQ (reference sequence). Written as DNA, the CDR3 is TGTGCCAGCAGCCTAGGGACAGCCAACTATGGCTACACCTTC. Protein product: CASSLGTANYGYTF.

The J gene is TRBJ2-7, the V gene TRBV6-1; D gene ambiguous. The CDR3 runs to 13 residues. V shed 3 bases and J shed 0 bases, with 6 bases lying between them. CDR1 is MNHNS and CDR2 is SASEGT in the germline V gene. Here the CDR3 reads CASSEHSSYEQYF. CDR3 DNA: TGTGCCAGCAGTGAGCACTCCTCCTACGAGCAGTACTTC.

The chain joins TRBV11-2 to TRBJ2-7, with D perhaps matching TRBD1 (6 bases). Trimming removed 5 bases from V and 5 bases from J, with 16 bases in between. This CDR3 comprises 14 residues. Germline V gives CDR1 SGHAT, CDR2 FQNNGV. Here the CDR3 DNA reads TGTGCCAGCAGCCTACAGGGTTATGGCGACGAGCAGTACTTC. Its protein is CASSLQGYGDEQYF.

This sequence joins TRBV7-2 and TRBJ2-7; perhaps TRBD1 as D (6 bases). Between the trimmed V and J ends, which lost 4 bases and 0 bases, there was a span of 16 bases. Germline CDR1 and CDR2: SGHTA and FQGNSA. This CDR3 has 16 residues. The CDR3 loop reads CASSSPWGPSSYEQYF. In DNA, the CDR3 is TGTGCCAGCAGCTCCCCGTGGGGGCCGAGCTCCTACGAGCAGTACTTC.

The chain couples TRBV27 to TRBJ2-1; a weak D match, TRBD2 (6 bases). Between the trimmed V and J ends, which lost 1 base and 0 bases, there was a span of 16 bases. The CDR3 sequence is 18 residues long. Germline assignment: CDR1 MNHEY and CDR2 SMNVEV (reference sequence). For the CDR3, the DNA is TGTGCCAGCAGTTTATTCCGTCCTAGCGTTATCTCCTACAATGAGCAGTTCTTC. As protein: CASSLFRPSVISYNEQFF.

This chain joins TRBV28 and TRBJ1-5; D is undetermined. This CDR3 region has 12 residues. The V end was cut by 7 bases, the J end by 8 bases, with 12 bases between. Germline CDR1 MDHEN, CDR2 SYDVKM. The CDR3 protein is CASKVTQEPQHF. In DNA, the CDR3 is TGTGCCAGCAAGGTCACTCAGGAGCCCCAGCATTTT.

The gene calls are TRBV27 and TRBJ2-2, with 7 bases lining up with TRBD2. The CDR3 has 14 residues. The germline V gene has CDR1 MNHEY and CDR2 SMNVEV (reference sequence). Unmatched junction bases numbered 9, after V lost 7 bases and J lost 7 bases. As DNA, the CDR3 is TGTGCCAGCAACAAGGAGCGGGGTAGCGGGGAGCTGTTTTTT. It encodes CASNKERGSGELFF.

The CDR3 DNA sequence: TGCGCCAGCAGCTTGGGGACTACAGGATCCTACGAGCAGTACTTC. Protein sequence: CASSLGTTGSYEQYF. The chain is built from TRBV5-1 and TRBJ2-7; D perhaps matches TRBD2 (6 bases). The CDR3 has 15 residues. Germline CDR1 is SGHRS and CDR2 is YFSETQ. Trimming left V 0 bases short and J 1 base short, with 11 bases between.

V usage is TRBV7-9 and J usage is TRBJ2-3; 10 nucleotides match TRBD2. The CDR3 covers 19 residues. Trimming removed 5 bases from V and 5 bases from J; junction bases left unmatched: 19. Germline-derived CDR1 and CDR2 are SEHNR and FQNEAQ (reference sequence). This chain's CDR3 is CASSGDRSRSGRAKDTQYF. The DNA of the CDR3 is TGTGCCAGCAGCGGGGATCGAAGCCGGAGCGGGAGGGCCAAAGATACGCAGTATTTT.

V usage is TRBV6-5 and J usage is TRBJ2-2, with 15 bases aligning to TRBD2. The germline CDR1 and CDR2 sequences are MNHEY and SVGAGI. The CDR3 has 15 residues. The junction had 0 bases not matched to a gene; V was cut back by 2 bases and J by 8 bases. The CDR3 DNA sequence: TGTGCCAGCAGTTACGGGACTAGCGGGAGGGGGGAGCTGTTTTTT. This encodes CASSYGTSGRGELFF.

This clone was counted once. The V call is TRBV5-4, the J call TRBJ1-4; TRBD1 matches at 8 bases. The CDR3 runs to 16 residues. Germline CDR1 reads SGHNT; CDR2 reads YYREEE (reference sequence). Unmatched junction bases numbered 9, after V lost 4 bases and J lost 4 bases. CDR3 in amino acids: CASSHGTGGINEKLFF. The CDR3 DNA follows: TGTGCCAGCAGCCATGGAACAGGGGGTATTAATGAAAAACTGTTTTTT.

J is TRBJ1-2 and V is TRBV5-4; TRBD1 aligns across 9 bases. Trimming took 0 bases from V and 0 from J; bases not matched to a gene: 0. CDR1 SGHNT and CDR2 YYREEE come from the germline V gene (reference sequence). The CDR3 consists of 15 residues. The chain's CDR3 is CASSLGDRANYGYTF. In nucleotides, the CDR3 is TGTGCCAGCAGCTTGGGGGACAGGGCTAACTATGGCTACACCTTC.

The chain uses TRBV27 and TRBJ1-2; D uncertain. From germline, CDR1 is MNHEY and CDR2 SMNVEV (reference sequence). V was clipped by 5 bases and J by 0 bases, with 10 bases between them. The length of the CDR3 is 14 residues. In DNA form, the CDR3 reads TGTGCCAGCAGTCCGACCGGGGCTAACTATGGCTACACCTTC. It is translated as CASSPTGANYGYTF.

The V gene is TRBV4-2, the J gene TRBJ2-7; D is ambiguous. Trimming removed 1 base at V and 6 bases at J, with 16 bases between. The CDR3 spans 15 residues. Germline CDR1 reads LGHNA; CDR2 reads YNFKEQ. CDR3 DNA: TGTGCCAGCAGCCAAGGAGGCACCTCCCTCTCCGAGCAGTACTTC. Its translation: CASSQGGTSLSEQYF.

This chain connects TRBV27 to TRBJ1-4; 9 bases fit TRBD1. Germline V gene sequence: CDR1 MNHEY, CDR2 SMNVEV (reference sequence). V was pared by 5 bases and J by 7 bases, with 8 bases of the junction left unmatched. The CDR3 extends over 15 amino acids. CDR3: CASSPPGQGPEKLFF. The CDR3 DNA reads TGTGCCAGCAGTCCACCGGGACAGGGACCTGAAAAACTGTTTTTT. The complete variable domain, with remaining parts taken from reference TRBV27 and TRBJ1-4, reads EAQVTQNPRYLITVTGKKLTVTCSQNMNHEYMSWYRQDPGLGLRQIYYSMNVEVTDKGDVPEGYKVSRKEKRNFPLILESPSPNQTSLYFCASSPPGQGPEKLFFGSGTQLSVL.

This clone showed up just once. CDR3 nucleotide sequence: TGTGCCAGCAGCTCCGGGACAGGGGTTTTCGACGAGCAGTACTTC. This translates into CASSSGTGVFDEQYF. V usage is TRBV7-3 and J usage is TRBJ2-7; 10 positions agree with TRBD1. The V segment lost 4 bases and the J segment 5 bases; nucleotides outside the gene matches: 8. The germline CDR1 and CDR2 sequences are SGHTA and FQGTGA. This CDR3 has 15 residues.

The CDR3 reads CASSHAGQSNSPLHF. CDR3 nucleotide sequence: TGTGCCAGCAGCCACGCGGGACAGTCTAATTCACCCCTCCACTTT. J is TRBJ1-6 and V is TRBV3-1 (or the pseudogene TRBV3-2), with 7 bases fitting TRBD1. The CDR3 has 15 residues. The V and J ends lost 3 bases and 6 bases, in that order; junction bases with no gene match: 5. Germline CDR1 and CDR2: LGHDT and YNNKEL (reference sequence).

V is TRBV7-2 and J is TRBJ2-3; TRBD2 might be the D (5 bases). The V gene's germline CDR1 is SGHTA and CDR2 FQGNSA. V was shortened by 8 bases and J by 0 bases, with 18 bases between the two germline ends. CDR3 length: 16 residues. This CDR3 is CASRDSPLASTDTQYF. DNA for the CDR3: TGTGCCAGCCGCGATTCCCCCCTAGCTAGCACAGATACGCAGTATTTT. The full variable domain, with the rest looked up from reference TRBV7-2 and TRBJ2-3, is GAGVSQSPSNKVTEKGKDVELRCDPISGHTALYWYRQSLGQGLEFLIYFQGNSAPDKSGLPSDRFSAERTGGSVSTLTIQRTQQEDSAVYLCASRDSPLASTDTQYFGPGTRLTVL.

This clone was counted at least ten times. The chain uses TRBV12-3 or TRBV12-4 and TRBJ2-2; D is unclear. V was shortened by 2 bases and J by 4 bases, with 5 bases between the two germline ends. The CDR3 sequence is 13 residues long. CDR3 bases: TGTGCCAGCAGTTTATCCTCCACCGGGGAGCTGTTTTTT. It encodes CASSLSSTGELFF.

V is TRBV6-1 and J is TRBJ2-1, with a tentative D call TRBD1 (6 bases). The CDR3 is 16 amino acids. Per germline, CDR1 MNHNS and CDR2 SASEGT. V was shortened by 1 base and J by 8 bases, with 18 bases between the two germline ends. The CDR3 loop reads CASSEGGHRFAHEQFF. The CDR3 DNA reads as TGTGCCAGCAGTGAAGGGGGACACAGGTTTGCCCATGAGCAGTTCTTC.

CDR3 region: CSVVVFGGNNEQFF. Here the CDR3 DNA reads TGCAGCGTTGTAGTCTTCGGGGGGAACAATGAGCAGTTCTTC. The V call is TRBV29-1, the J call TRBJ2-1, with TRBD2 matching over 7 bases. Germline CDR1 and CDR2: SQVTM and ANQGSEA. CDR3 length: 14 amino acids. J was trimmed by 5 bases and V by 4 bases; bases with no gene match: 8.

The chain is built from TRBV28 and TRBJ1-1; TRBD1 is a possible D gene (6 bases). Trimming stripped 4 bases from V and 6 bases from J, with 18 bases between. Germline V gene data show CDR1 as MDHEN and CDR2 as SYDVKM. The CDR3 spans 15 residues. Here the CDR3 reads CASSSRTEGRPEAFF. CDR3 nucleotide sequence: TGTGCCAGCAGTTCTAGGACAGAGGGCAGGCCTGAAGCTTTCTTT.

This clone was counted only a few times. V usage is TRBV20-1 and J usage is TRBJ1-1; a possible D gene is TRBD1 (5 bases). The CDR3 runs 11 residues. V lost 6 bases, J lost 7 bases, and 12 bases lay in between. Germline-derived CDR1 and CDR2 are DFQATT and SNEGSKA (reference sequence). CDR3 in amino acids: CSALGDSEAFF. The DNA of the CDR3 is TGCAGTGCCTTGGGTGACAGTGAAGCTTTCTTT.

The chain employs TRBV6-5 and TRBJ1-1; possible D gene TRBD1, 6 bases. Germline V gene sequence: CDR1 MNHEY, CDR2 SVGAGI. This CDR3 comprises 15 residues. V lost 0 bases and J lost 3, with 11 bases in between. CDR3 sequence: CASSYSTQGHTEAFF. The CDR3 bases are TGTGCCAGCAGTTACTCTACGCAGGGGCACACTGAAGCTTTCTTT.

The gene calls are TRBV18 and TRBJ2-7; D not resolved. CDR1 is KGHSH, CDR2 LQKENI, per germline. The CDR3 sequence is 16 residues long. V lost 3 bases and J 3 bases, leaving 18 bases between the germline ends. CDR3 residues: CASSPATGYRDYEQYF. CDR3 nucleotides: TGTGCCAGCTCACCTGCCACCGGCTACAGAGACTACGAGCAGTACTTC.

The gene calls are TRBV30 and TRBJ1-2, with 8 bases aligning to TRBD1. CDR3 length equals 14 residues. J gave up 2 bases and V 5 bases, and 7 bases lay outside the gene matches. The germline gives CDR1 GTSNPN, CDR2 SVGIG (reference sequence). CDR3 DNA sequence: TGTGCCTGGGGCCGGGACAGGATAAACTATGGCTACACCTTC. Amino acid sequence: CAWGRDRINYGYTF.

The chain recombines TRBV4-2 with TRBJ1-2, with a weak D call TRBD1 (5 bases). CDR3 length equals 16 residues. Trimming removed 0 bases from V and 5 bases from J, with 16 bases in between. Germline loops: CDR1 LGHNA, CDR2 YNFKEQ. CDR3 amino acids: CASSQDDSGREYGYTF. DNA of the CDR3: TGTGCCAGCAGCCAAGATGACTCGGGCAGGGAATATGGCTACACCTTC.

By share of the sample, this clone is medium-sized. J is TRBJ2-6 and V is TRBV6-2 or TRBV6-3; maybe TRBD1 (5 bases). V was cut by 2 bases and J by 0 bases, with 5 bases left in between. Germline values: CDR1 MNHEY, CDR2 SVGEGT. The CDR3 runs to 15 residues. The CDR3 here is CASSYDSSGANVLTF. The DNA for the CDR3 is TGTGCCAGCAGTTACGACAGCTCTGGGGCCAACGTCCTGACTTTC.